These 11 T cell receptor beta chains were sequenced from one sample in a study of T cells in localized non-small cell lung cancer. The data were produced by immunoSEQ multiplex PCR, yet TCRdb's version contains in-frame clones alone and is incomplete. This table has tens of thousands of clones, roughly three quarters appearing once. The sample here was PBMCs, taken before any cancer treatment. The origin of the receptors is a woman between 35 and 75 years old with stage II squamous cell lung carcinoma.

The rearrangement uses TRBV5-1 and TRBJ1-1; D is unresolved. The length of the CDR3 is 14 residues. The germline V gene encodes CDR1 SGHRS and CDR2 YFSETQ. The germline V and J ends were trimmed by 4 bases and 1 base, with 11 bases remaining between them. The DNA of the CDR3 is TGCGCCAGCAGCGCCACAGCCCCGAACACTGAAGCTTTCTTT. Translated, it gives CASSATAPNTEAFF.

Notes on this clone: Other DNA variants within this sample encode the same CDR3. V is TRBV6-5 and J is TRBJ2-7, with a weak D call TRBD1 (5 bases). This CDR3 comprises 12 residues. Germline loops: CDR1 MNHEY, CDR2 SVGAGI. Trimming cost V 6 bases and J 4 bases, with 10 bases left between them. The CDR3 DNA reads TGTGCCAGCAGCCGCCAGGGTTACGAGCAGTACTTC. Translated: CASSRQGYEQYF.

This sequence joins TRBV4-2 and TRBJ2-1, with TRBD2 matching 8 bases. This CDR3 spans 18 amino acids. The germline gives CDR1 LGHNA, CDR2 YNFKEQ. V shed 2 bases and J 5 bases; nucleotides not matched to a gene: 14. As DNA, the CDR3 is TGTGCCAGCAGCCAAATGCCGCTAGCGGGTCTCGTCGACAATGAGCAGTTCTTC. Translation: CASSQMPLAGLVDNEQFF.

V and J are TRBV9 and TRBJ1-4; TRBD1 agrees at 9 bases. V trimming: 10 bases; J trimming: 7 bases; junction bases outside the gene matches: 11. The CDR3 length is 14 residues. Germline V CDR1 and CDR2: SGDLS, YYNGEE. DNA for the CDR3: TGTGCCGGCAAGAAAACAGGGGGCTGTGAAAAACTGTTTTTT. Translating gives CAGKKTGGCEKLFF.

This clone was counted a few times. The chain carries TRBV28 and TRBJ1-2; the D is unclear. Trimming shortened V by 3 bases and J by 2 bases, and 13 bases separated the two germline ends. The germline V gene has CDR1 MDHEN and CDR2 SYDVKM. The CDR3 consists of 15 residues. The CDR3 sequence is CASSFNKGGNYGYTF. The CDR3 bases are TGTGCCAGCAGTTTTAATAAGGGAGGGAACTATGGCTACACCTTC.

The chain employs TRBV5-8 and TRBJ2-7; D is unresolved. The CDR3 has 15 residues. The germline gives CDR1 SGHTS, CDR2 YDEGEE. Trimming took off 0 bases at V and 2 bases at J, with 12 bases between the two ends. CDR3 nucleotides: TGTGCCAGCAGCTTGGGGCAGGCGATGGCCTACGAGCAGTACTTC. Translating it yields CASSLGQAMAYEQYF.

This CDR3 reads CASSLGQGGGQPQHF. In DNA form, the CDR3 reads TGTGCCAGCAGCTTGGGACAGGGGGGAGGTCAGCCCCAGCATTTT. This chain links TRBV5-6 with TRBJ1-5; 9 bases align to TRBD1. Germline values: CDR1 SGHDT, CDR2 YYEEEE. The CDR3 length is 15 residues. The junction had 4 bases not matched to a gene; V was cut back by 0 bases and J by 6 bases.

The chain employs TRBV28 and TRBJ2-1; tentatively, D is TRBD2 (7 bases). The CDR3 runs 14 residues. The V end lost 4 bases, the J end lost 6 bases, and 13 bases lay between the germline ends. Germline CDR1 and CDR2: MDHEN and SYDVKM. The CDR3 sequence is CASSYGGGGNEQFF. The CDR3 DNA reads TGTGCCAGCAGTTATGGGGGAGGGGGCAATGAGCAGTTCTTC.

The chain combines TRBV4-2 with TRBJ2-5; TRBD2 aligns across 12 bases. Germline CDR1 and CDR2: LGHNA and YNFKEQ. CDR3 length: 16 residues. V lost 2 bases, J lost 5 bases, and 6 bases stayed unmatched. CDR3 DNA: TGTGCCAGCAGCCAATCTAGCGGGGGGGCGGCGGAGACCCAGTACTTC. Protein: CASSQSSGGAAETQYF.

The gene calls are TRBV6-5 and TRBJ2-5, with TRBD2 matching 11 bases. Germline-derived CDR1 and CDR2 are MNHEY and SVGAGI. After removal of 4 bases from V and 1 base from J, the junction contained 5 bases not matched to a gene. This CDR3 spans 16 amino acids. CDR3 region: CASSFSSGGPQETQYF. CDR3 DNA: TGTGCCAGCAGTTTTTCTAGCGGGGGGCCCCAAGAGACCCAGTACTTC.

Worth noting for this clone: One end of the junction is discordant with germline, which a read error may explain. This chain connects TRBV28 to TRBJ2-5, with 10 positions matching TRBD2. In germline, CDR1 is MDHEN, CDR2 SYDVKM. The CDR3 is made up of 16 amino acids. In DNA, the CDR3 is TGTGCCCGCAGTTTATCTAGCGGGAGATTAGAAGAGACCCAGTACTTC. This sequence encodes CARSLSSGRLEETQYF. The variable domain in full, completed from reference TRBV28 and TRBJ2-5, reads DVKVTQSSRYLVKRTGEKVFLECVQDMDHENMFWYRQDPGLGLRLIYFSYDVKMKEKGDIPEGYSVSREKKERFSLILESASTNQTSMYLCARSLSSGRLEETQYFGPGTRLLVL.